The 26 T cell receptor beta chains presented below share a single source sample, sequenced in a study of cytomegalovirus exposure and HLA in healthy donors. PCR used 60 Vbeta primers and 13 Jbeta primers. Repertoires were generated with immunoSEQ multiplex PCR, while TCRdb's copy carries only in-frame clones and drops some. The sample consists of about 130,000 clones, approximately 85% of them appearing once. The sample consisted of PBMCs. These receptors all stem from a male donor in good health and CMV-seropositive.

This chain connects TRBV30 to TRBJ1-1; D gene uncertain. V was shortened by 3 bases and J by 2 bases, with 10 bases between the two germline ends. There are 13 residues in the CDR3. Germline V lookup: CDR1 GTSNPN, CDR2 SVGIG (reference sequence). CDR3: CAWRGLINTEAFF. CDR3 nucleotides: TGTGCCTGGAGAGGACTGATAAACACTGAAGCTTTCTTT.

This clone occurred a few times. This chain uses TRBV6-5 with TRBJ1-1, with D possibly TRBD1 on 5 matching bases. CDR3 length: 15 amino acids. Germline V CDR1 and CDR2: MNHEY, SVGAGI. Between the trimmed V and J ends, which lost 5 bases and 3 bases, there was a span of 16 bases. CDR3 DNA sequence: TGTGCCAGCAGTCCGACCGCAGGGTTGGACACTGAAGCTTTCTTT. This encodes CASSPTAGLDTEAFF.

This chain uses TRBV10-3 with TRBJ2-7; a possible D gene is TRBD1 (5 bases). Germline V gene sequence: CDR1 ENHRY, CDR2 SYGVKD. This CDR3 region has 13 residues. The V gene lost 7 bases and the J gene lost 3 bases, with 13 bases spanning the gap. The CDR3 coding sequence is TGTGCCATCACTACAGGCCCCTACTACGAGCAGTACTTC. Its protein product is CAITTGPYYEQYF.

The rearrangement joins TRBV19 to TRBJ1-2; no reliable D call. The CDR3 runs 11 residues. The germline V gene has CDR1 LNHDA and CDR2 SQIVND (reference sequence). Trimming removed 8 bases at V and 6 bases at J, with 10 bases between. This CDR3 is CASSRQDGYTF. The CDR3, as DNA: TGTGCCAGTTCTAGGCAAGATGGCTACACCTTC.

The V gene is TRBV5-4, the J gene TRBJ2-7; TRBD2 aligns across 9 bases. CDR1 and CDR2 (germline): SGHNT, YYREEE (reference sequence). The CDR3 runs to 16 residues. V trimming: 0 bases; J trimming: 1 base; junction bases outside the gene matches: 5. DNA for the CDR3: TGTGCCAGCAGCTTGGGCCCTAGCGGGATATCCTACGAGCAGTACTTC. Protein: CASSLGPSGISYEQYF.

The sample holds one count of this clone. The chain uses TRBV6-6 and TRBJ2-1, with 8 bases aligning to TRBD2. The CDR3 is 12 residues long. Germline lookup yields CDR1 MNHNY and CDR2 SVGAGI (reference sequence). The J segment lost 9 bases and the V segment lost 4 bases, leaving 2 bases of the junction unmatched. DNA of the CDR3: TGTGCCAGCAGTTTCCTAGCGGGTGAGCAGTTCTTC. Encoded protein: CASSFLAGEQFF.

The CDR3 nucleotides read TGTGCTCCAGGGGACACCGGGGAGCTGTTTTTT. It is translated as CAPGDTGELFF. The V call is TRBV7-9, the J call TRBJ2-2, with a possible D match to TRBD1 (6 bases). The CDR3 length is 11 residues. Germline values: CDR1 SEHNR, CDR2 FQNEAQ (reference sequence).

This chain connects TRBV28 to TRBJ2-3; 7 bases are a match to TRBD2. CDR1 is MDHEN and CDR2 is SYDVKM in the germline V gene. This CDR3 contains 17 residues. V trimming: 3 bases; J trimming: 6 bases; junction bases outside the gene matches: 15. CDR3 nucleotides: TGTGCCAGCAGTTTCCAGAAGCGAGCGGGAAGGGCGGATACGCAGTATTTT. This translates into CASSFQKRAGRADTQYF.

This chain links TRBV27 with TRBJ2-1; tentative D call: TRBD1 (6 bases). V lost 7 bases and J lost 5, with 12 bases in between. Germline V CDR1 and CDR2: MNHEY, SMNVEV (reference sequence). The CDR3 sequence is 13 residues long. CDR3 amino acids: CASIGTLNNEQFF. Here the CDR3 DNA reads TGTGCCAGCATCGGGACACTCAACAATGAGCAGTTCTTC.

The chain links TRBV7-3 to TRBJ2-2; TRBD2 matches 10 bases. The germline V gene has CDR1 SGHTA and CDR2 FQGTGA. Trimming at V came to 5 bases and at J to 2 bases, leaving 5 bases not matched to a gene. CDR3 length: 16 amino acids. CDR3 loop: CASSPRTSGNTGELFF. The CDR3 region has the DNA TGTGCCAGCAGCCCCCGGACTAGCGGCAACACCGGGGAGCTGTTTTTT.

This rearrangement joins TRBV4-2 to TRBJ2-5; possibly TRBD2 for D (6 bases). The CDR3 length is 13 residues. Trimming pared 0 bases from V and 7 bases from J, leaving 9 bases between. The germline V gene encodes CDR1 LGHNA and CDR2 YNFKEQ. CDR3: CASSQEAGGTQYF. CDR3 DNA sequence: TGTGCCAGCAGCCAAGAGGCCGGGGGGACCCAGTACTTC.

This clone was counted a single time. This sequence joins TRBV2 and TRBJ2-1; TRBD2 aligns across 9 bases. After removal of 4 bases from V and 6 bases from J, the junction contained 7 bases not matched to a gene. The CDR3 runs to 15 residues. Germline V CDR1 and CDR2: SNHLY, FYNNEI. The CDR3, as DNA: TGTGCCAGCAGTGCCCCTAGCGGGATGGTCAATGAGCAGTTCTTC. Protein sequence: CASSAPSGMVNEQFF. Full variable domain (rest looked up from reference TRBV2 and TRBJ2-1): EPEVTQTPSHQVTQMGQEVILRCVPISNHLYFYWYRQILGQKVEFLVSFYNNEISEKSEIFDDQFSVERPDGSNFTLKIRSTKLEDSAMYFCASSAPSGMVNEQFFGPGTRLTVL.

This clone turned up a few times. The CDR3 DNA follows: TGTGCCAGCAGCTTAGCCGGTATGGTCCGTGGCTACACCTTC. Amino acid sequence: CASSLAGMVRGYTF. The chain carries TRBV5-6 and TRBJ1-2; no definite D call. Germline V gene sequence: CDR1 SGHDT, CDR2 YYEEEE. Trimming took off 2 bases at V and 7 bases at J, with 15 bases between the two ends. This CDR3 comprises 14 residues.

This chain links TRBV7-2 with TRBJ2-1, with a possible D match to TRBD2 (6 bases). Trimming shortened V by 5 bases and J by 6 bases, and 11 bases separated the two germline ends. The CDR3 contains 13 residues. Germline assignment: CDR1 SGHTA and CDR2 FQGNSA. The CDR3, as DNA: TGTGCCAGCAGCCAGGACTATATCAATGAGCAGTTCTTC. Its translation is CASSQDYINEQFF.

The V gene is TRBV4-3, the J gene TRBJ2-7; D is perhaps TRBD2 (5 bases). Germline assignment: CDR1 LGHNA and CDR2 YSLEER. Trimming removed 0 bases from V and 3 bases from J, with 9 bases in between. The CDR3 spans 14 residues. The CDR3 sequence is CASSQERAVYEQYF. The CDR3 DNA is TGCGCCAGCAGCCAAGAGAGGGCGGTCTACGAGCAGTACTTC.

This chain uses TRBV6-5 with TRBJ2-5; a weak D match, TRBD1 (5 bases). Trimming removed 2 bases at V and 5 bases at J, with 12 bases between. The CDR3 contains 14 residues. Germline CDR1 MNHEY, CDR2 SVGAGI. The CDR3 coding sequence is TGTGCCAGCAGTTACCGAGAGACAGCGGAGACCCAGTACTTC. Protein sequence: CASSYRETAETQYF.

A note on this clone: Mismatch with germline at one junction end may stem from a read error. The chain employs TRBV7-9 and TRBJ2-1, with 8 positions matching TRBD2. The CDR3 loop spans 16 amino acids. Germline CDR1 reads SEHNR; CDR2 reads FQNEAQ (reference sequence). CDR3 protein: CSSSPYREGLSNEQFF. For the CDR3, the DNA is TGTTCCAGCAGCCCCTATCGGGAGGGCCTTTCCAATGAGCAGTTCTTC.

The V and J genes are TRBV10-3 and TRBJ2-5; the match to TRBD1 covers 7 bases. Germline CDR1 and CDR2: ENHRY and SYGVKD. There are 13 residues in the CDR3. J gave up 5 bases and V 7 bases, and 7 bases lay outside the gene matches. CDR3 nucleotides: TGTGCCATCACCGCGGGCAGGGGGGAGACCCAGTACTTC. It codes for CAITAGRGETQYF.

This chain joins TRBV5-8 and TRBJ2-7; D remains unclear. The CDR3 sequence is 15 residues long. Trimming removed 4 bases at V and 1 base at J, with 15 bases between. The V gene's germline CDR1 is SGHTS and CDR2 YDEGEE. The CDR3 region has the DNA TGTGCCAGCAGCACGAGCTCTCGCTTTTCCTACGAGCAGTACTTC. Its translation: CASSTSSRFSYEQYF. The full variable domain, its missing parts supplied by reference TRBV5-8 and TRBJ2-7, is EAGVTQSPTHLIKTRGQQATLRCSPISGHTSVYWYQQALGLGLQFLLWYDEGEERNRGNFPPRFSGRQFPNYSSELNVNALELEDSALYLCASSTSSRFSYEQYFGPGTRLTVT.

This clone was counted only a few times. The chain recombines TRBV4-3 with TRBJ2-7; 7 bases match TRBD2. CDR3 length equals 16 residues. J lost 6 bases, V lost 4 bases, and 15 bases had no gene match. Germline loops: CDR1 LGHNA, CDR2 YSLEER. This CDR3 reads CASSPGGEGRSSEQYF. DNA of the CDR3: TGCGCCAGCAGCCCTGGGGGGGAAGGGCGTTCGTCCGAGCAGTACTTC.

Written as DNA, the CDR3 is TGTGCCAGCAGCGTATTAACCGGGACTAGCACAGATACGCAGTATTTT. Translation: CASSVLTGTSTDTQYF. J is TRBJ2-3 and V is TRBV9, with D possibly matching TRBD2 (6 bases). Germline values: CDR1 SGDLS, CDR2 YYNGEE. Between the trimmed V and J ends, which lost 1 base and 0 bases, there was a span of 12 bases. The CDR3 is 16 residues long.

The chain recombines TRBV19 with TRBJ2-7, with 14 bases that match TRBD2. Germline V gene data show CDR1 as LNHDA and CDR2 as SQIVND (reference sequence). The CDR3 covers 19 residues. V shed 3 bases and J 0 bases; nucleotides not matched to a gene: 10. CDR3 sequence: CASSMKVGLAGGHSYEQYF. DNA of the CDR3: TGTGCCAGTAGTATGAAGGTAGGACTAGCGGGAGGCCACTCCTACGAGCAGTACTTC. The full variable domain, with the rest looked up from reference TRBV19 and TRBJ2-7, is DGGITQSPKYLFRKEGQNVTLSCEQNLNHDAMYWYRQDPGQGLRLIYYSQIVNDFQKGDIAEGYSVSREKKESFPLTVTSAQKNPTAFYLCASSMKVGLAGGHSYEQYFGPGTRLTVT.

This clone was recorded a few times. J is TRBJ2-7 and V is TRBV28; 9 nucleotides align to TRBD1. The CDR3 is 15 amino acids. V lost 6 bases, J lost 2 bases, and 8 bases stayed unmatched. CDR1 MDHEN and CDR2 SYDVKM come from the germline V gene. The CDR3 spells CASSPPGQGTYEQYF. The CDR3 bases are TGTGCCAGCAGCCCGCCGGGACAGGGTACCTACGAGCAGTACTTC.

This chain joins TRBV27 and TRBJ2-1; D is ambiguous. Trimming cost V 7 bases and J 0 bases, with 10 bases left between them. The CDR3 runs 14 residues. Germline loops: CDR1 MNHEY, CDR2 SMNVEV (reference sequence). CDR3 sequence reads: CASKRSDSYNEQFF. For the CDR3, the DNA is TGTGCCAGCAAGAGATCTGACTCCTACAATGAGCAGTTCTTC.

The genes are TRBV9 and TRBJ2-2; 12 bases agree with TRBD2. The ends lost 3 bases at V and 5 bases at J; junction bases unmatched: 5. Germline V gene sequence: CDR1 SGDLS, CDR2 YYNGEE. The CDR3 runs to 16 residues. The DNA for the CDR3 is TGTGCCAGCAGCGGACTAGCGGGAGTTGGGACCGGGGAGCTGTTTTTT. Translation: CASSGLAGVGTGELFF. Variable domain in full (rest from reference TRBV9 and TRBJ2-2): DSGVTQTPKHLITATGQRVTLRCSPRSGDLSVYWYQQSLDQGLQFLIQYYNGEERAKGNILERFSAQQFPDLHSELNLSSLELGDSALYFCASSGLAGVGTGELFFGEGSRLTVL.

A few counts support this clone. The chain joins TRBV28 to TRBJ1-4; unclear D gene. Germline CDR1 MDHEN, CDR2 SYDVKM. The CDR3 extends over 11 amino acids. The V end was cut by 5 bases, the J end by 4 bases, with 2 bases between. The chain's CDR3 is CASSRNEKLFF. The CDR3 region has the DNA TGTGCCAGCAGTCGTAATGAAAAACTGTTTTTT. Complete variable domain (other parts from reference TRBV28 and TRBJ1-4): DVKVTQSSRYLVKRTGEKVFLECVQDMDHENMFWYRQDPGLGLRLIYFSYDVKMKEKGDIPEGYSVSREKKERFSLILESASTNQTSMYLCASSRNEKLFFGSGTQLSVL.